This TCR beta chain was obtained from a study of a mutant IDH1 vaccine in newly diagnosed glioma. The time point was: week 11, during vaccination. Alongside topical imiquimod, each dose of vaccine comprised 300 ug of mutant IDH1 20-mer peptide. TCRdb's table, derived via immunoSEQ multiplex PCR, lists solely in-frame clones and lacks some. The sample has 30,000 to 45,000 clones, under 90% seen once. Notes on this clone: Its antigen remains unidentified.

The source is a woman aged 25 to 39 with glioma. Some clones in this sample may be carry-over from other donors' samples. Material: peripheral blood mononuclear cells (PBMCs), obtained from a glioma patient whose treatment included an IDH1 peptide vaccine.

The CDR3 DNA is TGTGCCAGCAGTTACCTGACAGTTGAAGCTTTCTTT. Amino acids: CASSYLTVEAFF. The genes are TRBV6-6 and TRBJ1-1; weak D call: TRBD1 (5 bases). V gave up 2 bases and J gave up 7 bases, with 8 bases separating them. The V gene's germline CDR1 is MNHNY and CDR2 SVGAGI (reference sequence). The CDR3 contains 12 residues.